This T cell receptor (beta chain) appears in the sequencing data of a study of pediatric ulcerative colitis. Findings and limits, study-wide: Rectal repertoires separated controls, mild-moderate and acute severe colitis.

One to two pinch biopsies were taken from the rectum during colonoscopy. The CDR3 has 13 residues. From germline, CDR1 is SQVTM and CDR2 ANQGSEA. V lost 4 bases and J lost 1, with 9 bases in between. Assay: immunoSEQ multiplex PCR; the TCRdb copy retains only in-frame clones and omits some. This sample carries 40,000 to 60,000 clones, roughly 79% of them seen once, and the ten largest clones take less than 4.5%. As concerns this clone: What it recognizes is unknown.

The sequence came from a girl aged 10 to 17 with moderate ulcerative colitis. The sample comprised gut tissue. This rearrangement joins TRBV29-1 to TRBJ2-3; TRBD1 is a possible D gene (6 bases). Written as DNA, the CDR3 is TGCAGCGTTGCAGGGGATGGCACAGATACGCAGTATTTT. Protein sequence: CSVAGDGTDTQYF.